These 4 T cell receptor beta chains were sequenced from one sample in a study of type 1 regulatory T cells. Their cognate antigens are unknown. TCRdb called the reads again in MiXCR, with one record for every CDR3 protein. The sample lists about 62,000 distinct CDR3 sequences; 60% to 65% were seen once. Sequencing input: cultured non-Tr1 T cells, either the whole culture or a sorted T cell fraction (not recorded which). Every receptor here comes from a human donor in good health.

Notes on this clonotype: A junction boundary mismatches the germline segment, possibly from a read error. The rearrangement links TRBV24-1 to TRBJ1-1; no reliable D call. Germline V gives CDR1 KGHDR, CDR2 SFDVKD. CDR3 length equals 13 residues. Here the CDR3 DNA reads TGTGCCACCAGTGATTTAATGAACACTGAAGCTTACTTT. Translated, it gives CATSDLMNTEAYF.

This chain joins TRBV6-1 and TRBJ2-4, with 11 bases that match TRBD1. J gave up 0 bases and V 5 bases, and 9 bases lay outside the gene matches. The germline V gene encodes CDR1 MNHNS and CDR2 SASEGT. The CDR3 is 18 amino acids. Here the CDR3 reads CASSRTGGSSLAKNIQYF. The CDR3 DNA follows: TGTGCCAGCAGTCGGACAGGGGGCTCCTCGTTAGCCAAAAACATTCAGTACTTC.

This clonotype was seen a handful of times. V is TRBV12-3 or TRBV12-4 and J is TRBJ2-4; 11 bases map to TRBD2. Trimming removed 4 bases from V and 3 bases from J; junction bases left unmatched: 8. CDR3 size: 17 residues. CDR3 region: CASSYRTSGLVKNIQYF. The CDR3 nucleotides read TGTGCCAGCAGTTATAGGACTAGCGGGCTTGTCAAAAACATTCAGTACTTC.

This clonotype has more than one count but fewer than ten. The genes are TRBV6-2 or TRBV6-3 and TRBJ2-1; 7 bases line up with TRBD2. J gave up 12 bases and V 5 bases, and 7 bases lay outside the gene matches. CDR3 length: 12 amino acids. Germline assignment: CDR1 MNHEY and CDR2 SVGEGT. Here the CDR3 reads CASSPTRTRQFF. In DNA form, the CDR3 reads TGTGCCAGCAGTCCTACACGGACTAGGCAGTTCTTC.